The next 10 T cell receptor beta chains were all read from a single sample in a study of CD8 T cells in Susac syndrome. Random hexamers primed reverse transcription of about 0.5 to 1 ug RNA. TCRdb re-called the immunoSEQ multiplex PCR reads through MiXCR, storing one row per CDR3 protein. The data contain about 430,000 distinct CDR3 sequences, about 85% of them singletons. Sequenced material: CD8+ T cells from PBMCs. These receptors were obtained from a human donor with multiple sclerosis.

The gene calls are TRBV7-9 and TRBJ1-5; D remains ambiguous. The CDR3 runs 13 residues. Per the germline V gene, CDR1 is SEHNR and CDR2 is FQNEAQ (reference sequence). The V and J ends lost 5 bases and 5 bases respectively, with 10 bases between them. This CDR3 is CASSDTVYQPQHF. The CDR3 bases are TGTGCCAGCAGCGACACCGTGTATCAGCCCCAGCATTTT. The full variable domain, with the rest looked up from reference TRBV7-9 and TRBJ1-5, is DTGVSQNPRHKITKRGQNVTFRCDPISEHNRLYWYRQTLGQGPEFLTYFQNEAQLEKSRLLSDRFSAERPKGSFSTLEIQRTEQGDSAMYLCASSDTVYQPQHFGDGTRLSIL.

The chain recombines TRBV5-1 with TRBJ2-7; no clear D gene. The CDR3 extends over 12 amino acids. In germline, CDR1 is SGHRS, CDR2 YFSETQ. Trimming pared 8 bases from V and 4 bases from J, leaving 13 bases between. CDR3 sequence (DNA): TGCGCCAGTCATTCGGACCCTTACGAGCAGTACTTC. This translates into CASHSDPYEQYF.

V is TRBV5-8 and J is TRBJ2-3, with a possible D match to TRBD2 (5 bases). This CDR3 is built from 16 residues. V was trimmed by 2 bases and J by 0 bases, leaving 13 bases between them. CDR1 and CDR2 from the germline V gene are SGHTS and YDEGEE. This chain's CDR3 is CASSFSAVWSTDTQYF. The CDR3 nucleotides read TGTGCCAGCAGCTTTAGCGCCGTCTGGAGCACAGATACGCAGTATTTT.

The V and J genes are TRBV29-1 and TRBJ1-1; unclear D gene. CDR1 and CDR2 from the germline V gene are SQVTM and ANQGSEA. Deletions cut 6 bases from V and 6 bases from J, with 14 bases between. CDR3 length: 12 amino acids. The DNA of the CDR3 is TGCAGCGTCGTTGAGCAGATGGCTGAAGCTTTCTTT. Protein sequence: CSVVEQMAEAFF.

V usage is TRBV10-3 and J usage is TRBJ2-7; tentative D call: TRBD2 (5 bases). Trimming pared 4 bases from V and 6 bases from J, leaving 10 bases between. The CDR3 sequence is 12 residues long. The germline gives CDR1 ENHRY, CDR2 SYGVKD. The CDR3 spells CAISADEGEQYF. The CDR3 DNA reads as TGTGCCATCAGTGCCGACGAGGGCGAGCAGTACTTC.

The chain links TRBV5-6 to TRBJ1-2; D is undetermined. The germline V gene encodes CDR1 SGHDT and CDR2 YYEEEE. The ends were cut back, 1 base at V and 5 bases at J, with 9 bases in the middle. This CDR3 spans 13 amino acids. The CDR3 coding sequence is TGTGCCAGCAGCTTGTCCGCTCGGTATGGCTACACCTTC. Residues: CASSLSARYGYTF.

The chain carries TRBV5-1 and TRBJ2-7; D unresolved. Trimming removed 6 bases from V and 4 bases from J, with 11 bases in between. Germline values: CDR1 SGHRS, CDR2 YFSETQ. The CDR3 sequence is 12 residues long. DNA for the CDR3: TGCGCCAGCACCCTAGACGGGTACGAGCAGTACTTC. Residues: CASTLDGYEQYF.

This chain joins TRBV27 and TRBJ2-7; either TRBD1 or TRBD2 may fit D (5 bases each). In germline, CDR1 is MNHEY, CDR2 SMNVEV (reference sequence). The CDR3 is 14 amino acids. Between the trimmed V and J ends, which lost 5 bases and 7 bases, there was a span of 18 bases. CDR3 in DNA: TGTGCCAGCAGTCGCGCCGGGGCGGGTGAGGAGCAGTACTTC. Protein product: CASSRAGAGEEQYF.

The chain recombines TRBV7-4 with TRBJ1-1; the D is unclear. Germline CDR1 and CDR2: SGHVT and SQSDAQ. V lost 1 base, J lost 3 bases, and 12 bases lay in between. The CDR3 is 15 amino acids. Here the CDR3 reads CASSLDEYEYTEAFF. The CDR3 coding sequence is TGTGCCAGCAGCTTAGATGAGTACGAGTACACTGAAGCTTTCTTT.

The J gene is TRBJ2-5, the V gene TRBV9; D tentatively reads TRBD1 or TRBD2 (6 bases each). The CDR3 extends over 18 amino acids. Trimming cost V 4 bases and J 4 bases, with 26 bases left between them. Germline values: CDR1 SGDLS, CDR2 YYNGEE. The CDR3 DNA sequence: TGTGCCAGCAGCCCCGGTGTTTTAGGGGGGTTTGCGGGAGAGACCCAGTACTTC. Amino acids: CASSPGVLGGFAGETQYF.